A selection of T cell receptor beta chains follows, all from one sample in a study of T cells in tumors after PD-1 blockade. TCRdb's table, derived via immunoSEQ multiplex PCR, lists solely in-frame clones and lacks some. The data contain fewer than 50,000 clones, about 84% of them singletons. The specimen comprised PBMCs, sampled before anti-PD-1 treatment. These receptors were collected from a human donor with basal cell carcinoma. The CDR3 runs from the conserved cysteine through the conserved F or W. Fields, in order: CDR3 protein, CDR3 DNA, V gene, D gene, clone size, J gene. The D gene is left open where the match is weak. Only some rows state a clone size, as once, few, many or a class for expanded clones.

CASSKELGGTQSSSGANVLTF,TGTGCCAGCAGCAAAGAGTTGGGGGGAACACAATCCAGCTCTGGGGCCAACGTCCTGACTTTC,TRBV21-1,-,-,TRBJ2-6
CAWGQGAGSGANVLTF,TGTGCCTGGGGGCAGGGGGCCGGCTCTGGGGCCAACGTCCTGACTTTC,TRBV30,TRBD1,-,TRBJ2-6
CASSLLWGQAATNEKLFF,TGTGCCAGCAGTTTGCTGTGGGGACAGGCGGCAACTAATGAAAAACTGTTTTTT,TRBV28,TRBD1,-,TRBJ1-4
CASSLTGNTIYF,TGTGCCAGCAGTCTAACTGGAAACACCATATATTTT,TRBV12-3/TRBV12-4,-,-,TRBJ1-3
CASRLTRTEQFF,TGTGCCAGCAGGCTGACTAGGACTGAGCAGTTCTTC,TRBV12-3/TRBV12-4,-,once,TRBJ2-1
CASSPAGTSYNEQFF,TGTGCCAGCAGCCCCGCAGGAACCTCCTACAATGAGCAGTTCTTC,TRBV7-6,-,once,TRBJ2-1
CASSLAVAENTGELFF,TGTGCCAGCAGCTTGGCAGTGGCGGAGAACACCGGGGAGCTGTTTTTT,TRBV5-4,-,-,TRBJ2-2
CASTGLPNTEAFF,TGCGCCAGCACGGGACTGCCGAACACTGAAGCTTTCTTT,TRBV5-1,-,-,TRBJ1-1
CASSPHPTYEQYF,TGTGCCAGCAGCCCCCACCCTACCTACGAGCAGTACTTC,TRBV27,-,-,TRBJ2-7
CASSIAIGAEAFF,TGTGCCAGTAGTATAGCTATAGGGGCTGAAGCTTTCTTT,TRBV19,-,-,TRBJ1-1
CASSLASVNTEAFF,TGCGCCAGCAGCTTGGCCTCAGTTAACACTGAAGCTTTCTTT,TRBV5-1,-,-,TRBJ1-1
CASSPGGGGSYTF,TGTGCCAGCAGCCCCGGCGGGGGTGGAAGCTACACCTTC,TRBV7-8,-,once,TRBJ1-2
CASSEGPIYNEQLF,TGCGCCAGCAGTGAAGGTCCTATCTACAATGAGCAGCTCTTC,TRBV10-1,-,-,TRBJ2-1
CASSQVGGNQPQHF,TGTGCCAGCAGCCAAGTCGGGGGCAATCAGCCCCAGCATTTT,TRBV3-1/TRBV3-2,-,-,TRBJ1-5
CASSLGDRVSGNTIYF,TGTGCCAGCAGCTTGGGGGACAGAGTCTCTGGAAACACCATATATTTT,TRBV5-4,TRBD1,-,TRBJ1-3
CATSRDAGATYEQYF,TGTGCCACCAGCAGAGATGCGGGGGCGACCTACGAGCAGTACTTC,TRBV15,-,-,TRBJ2-7
CASKRRADQPQHF,TGTGCCAGTAAGAGGCGGGCGGACCAGCCCCAGCATTTT,TRBV19,-,-,TRBJ1-5
CSVDTDTQYF,TGCAGCGTTGATACAGATACGCAGTATTTT,TRBV29-1,-,-,TRBJ2-3
CASSQVIAVLDVSDTQYF,TGCGCCAGCAGCCAAGTGATCGCGGTGCTCGACGTTTCGGATACGCAGTATTTT,TRBV4-1,-,-,TRBJ2-3
CASSQALAGPISTDTQYF,TGCGCCAGCAGCCAAGCACTAGCGGGACCTATTAGCACAGATACGCAGTATTTT,TRBV4-1,TRBD2,-,TRBJ2-3
CASSQAGQGPADTQYF,TGCGCCAGCAGCCAAGCTGGACAGGGTCCGGCAGATACGCAGTATTTT,TRBV4-1,TRBD1,few,TRBJ2-3
CASSYIVQGINIQYF,TGTGCCAGCAGTTACATTGTACAGGGGATAAACATTCAGTACTTC,TRBV6-5,TRBD1,-,TRBJ2-4
CASSLKAPYGYTF,TGTGCCAGCAGTTTAAAGGCCCCCTATGGCTACACCTTC,TRBV28,-,few,TRBJ1-2
CASTFGQAVDTQYF,TGTGCCAGCACCTTCGGACAGGCGGTAGATACGCAGTATTTT,TRBV9,TRBD1,-,TRBJ2-3
CASSSLLSGKQETQYF,TGTGCCAGCAGTTCTCTCCTCTCAGGGAAACAAGAGACCCAGTACTTC,TRBV28,-,-,TRBJ2-5
CASQGTTNTGELFF,TGTGCCTCGCAGGGTACGACGAACACCGGGGAGCTGTTTTTT,TRBV24-1,-,once,TRBJ2-2
CASSQRRGGTTPDTQYF,TGTGCCAGCAGCCAACGAAGGGGAGGGACCACCCCAGATACGCAGTATTTT,TRBV14,TRBD2,few,TRBJ2-3
CASSLNPDRGQPQHF,TGTGCCAGCAGTTTAAACCCCGACAGGGGTCAGCCCCAGCATTTT,TRBV28,TRBD1,-,TRBJ1-5
CASSLRYPFQETQYF,TGTGCCAGCAGCTTAAGGTATCCTTTCCAAGAGACCCAGTACTTC,TRBV5-6,-,-,TRBJ2-5
CASSLGVKGRGQETQYF,TGCGCCAGCAGCTTGGGGGTTAAGGGTAGAGGGCAAGAGACCCAGTACTTC,TRBV5-1,-,-,TRBJ2-5
CASGLVITRNTEAFF,TGTGCTAGTGGTTTGGTAATAACACGGAACACTGAAGCTTTCTTT,TRBV12-5,-,-,TRBJ1-1
CAWSSGRLAGAPYEQYF,TGTGCCTGGAGTAGTGGGCGGCTAGCGGGGGCCCCTTACGAGCAGTACTTC,TRBV30,TRBD2,-,TRBJ2-7
CAWTGSYNSPLHF,TGTGCCTGGACGGGCTCCTATAATTCACCCCTCCACTTT,TRBV30,-,-,TRBJ1-6
CASSLGDVQNTEAFF,TGCGCCAGCAGCTTGGGGGACGTTCAGAACACTGAAGCTTTCTTT,TRBV5-1,-,-,TRBJ1-1
CATSTGNWGGNQPQHF,TGTGCCACCAGCACTGGCAATTGGGGGGGAAATCAGCCCCAGCATTTT,TRBV15,-,-,TRBJ1-5
CASSEGTHYGYTF,TGTGCCAGTAGTGAAGGGACCCACTATGGCTACACCTTC,TRBV19,-,-,TRBJ1-2
CAWSVRPLEGYTF,TGTGCCTGGAGTGTACGGCCTTTGGAAGGCTACACCTTC,TRBV30,-,-,TRBJ1-2
CASSPPLGEVNYGYTF,TGTGCCAGCAGCCCCCCCTTGGGGGAAGTGAACTATGGCTACACCTTC,TRBV27,-,-,TRBJ1-2
CASSPREGQETQYF,TGTGCCAGCAGCCCGAGGGAGGGTCAAGAGACCCAGTACTTC,TRBV5-8,TRBD2,-,TRBJ2-5
CASSLVGGGALDTRYF,-,TRBV11-1,-,-,TRBJ2-3
CASSSRGTSGPREQFF,TGTGCCAGCAGCAGTCGCGGGACTAGCGGCCCTCGGGAGCAGTTCTTC,TRBV9,TRBD2,-,TRBJ2-1
CASSSQGVDNQPQHF,TGTGCCAGCAGCTCACAGGGGGTTGACAATCAGCCCCAGCATTTT,TRBV7-2,TRBD1,once,TRBJ1-5
CAWGRANSPLHF,TGTGCCTGGGGACGGGCAAATTCACCCCTCCACTTT,TRBV30,-,-,TRBJ1-6
CASSYRLSGTQYF,TGTGCCAGCAGCTACAGATTAAGTGGGACCCAGTACTTC,TRBV7-2,-,-,TRBJ2-5
CASSKMDQPQHF,TGTGCCAGCAGTAAGATGGATCAGCCCCAGCATTTT,TRBV2,-,-,TRBJ1-5
CASSVGTGGVTEAFF,TGTGCCAGCAGTGTCGGGACAGGGGGCGTCACTGAAGCTTTCTTT,TRBV27,TRBD1,-,TRBJ1-1
CASSQGGAGGGSGANVLTF,TGTGCCAGCAGCCAAGGCGGAGCGGGGGGTGGTTCTGGGGCCAACGTCCTGACTTTC,TRBV4-2,TRBD2,-,TRBJ2-6
CASRATPSRQQETQYF,TGTGCCAGCAGGGCAACCCCTAGCCGCCAACAAGAGACCCAGTACTTC,TRBV2,-,-,TRBJ2-5
CASSLSGGAIYEQYF,TGTGCCAGCAGCCTAAGCGGGGGGGCTATCTACGAGCAGTACTTC,TRBV7-2,TRBD2,-,TRBJ2-7
CASTTGVYGYTF,TGTGCCAGCACTACGGGAGTATATGGCTACACCTTC,TRBV6-6,-,-,TRBJ1-2
CASSLVIGGDTQYF,TGTGCCAGCAGCTTGGTTATCGGGGGGGATACGCAGTATTTT,TRBV5-4,TRBD2,once,TRBJ2-3
CASHPGGNTEAFF,TGTGCCAGCCATCCCGGTGGGAACACTGAAGCTTTCTTT,TRBV6-6,-,once,TRBJ1-1